This T cell receptor (beta chain) was observed in a study of shared clonotypes between healthy human individuals. Positively selected for CCR7, the CD45RO-negative cells used as naive CD8 cells excluded terminally differentiated effector memory CD45RA+ cells. Within Nashville, Tennessee resided all donors, each a Caucasian adult. TCRdb's table, derived via immunoSEQ multiplex PCR, lists solely in-frame clones and lacks some. This table has 700,000 to 950,000 clones, just over 95% appearing once. The clonotype was recovered from a man aged 25-45 years in good health. The sequenced sample consisted of naive CD8+ T cells sorted from blood.

The CDR3 region has the DNA TGCGCCAGCAGGTCTCTGATAGTGGACGGCCCCACAGATACGCAGTATTTT. This codes for CASRSLIVDGPTDTQYF. The chain employs TRBV5-1 and TRBJ2-3, with D unresolved. The CDR3 consists of 17 residues. V lost 5 bases, J lost 2 bases, and 21 bases lay in between. Germline loops: CDR1 SGHRS, CDR2 YFSETQ.